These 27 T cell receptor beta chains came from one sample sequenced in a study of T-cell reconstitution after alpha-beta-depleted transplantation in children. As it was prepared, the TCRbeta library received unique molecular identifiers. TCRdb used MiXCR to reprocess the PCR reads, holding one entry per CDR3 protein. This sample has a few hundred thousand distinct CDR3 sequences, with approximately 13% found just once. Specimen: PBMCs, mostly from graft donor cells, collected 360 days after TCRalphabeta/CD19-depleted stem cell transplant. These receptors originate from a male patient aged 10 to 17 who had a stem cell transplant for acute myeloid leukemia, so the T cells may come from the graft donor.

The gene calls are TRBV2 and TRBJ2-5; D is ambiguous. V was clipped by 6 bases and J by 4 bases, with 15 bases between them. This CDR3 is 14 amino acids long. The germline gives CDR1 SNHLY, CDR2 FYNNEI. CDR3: CASRINPGPETQYF. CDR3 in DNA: TGTGCCAGCAGGATCAACCCCGGTCCAGAGACCCAGTACTTC.

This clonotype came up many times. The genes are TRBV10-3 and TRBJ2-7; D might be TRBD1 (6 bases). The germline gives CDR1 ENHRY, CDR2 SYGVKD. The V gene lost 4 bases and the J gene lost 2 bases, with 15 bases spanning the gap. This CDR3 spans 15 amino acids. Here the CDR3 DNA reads TGTGCCATCAGTGTTGCCCCGGACAGCGCCTACGAGCAGTACTTC. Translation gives CAISVAPDSAYEQYF.

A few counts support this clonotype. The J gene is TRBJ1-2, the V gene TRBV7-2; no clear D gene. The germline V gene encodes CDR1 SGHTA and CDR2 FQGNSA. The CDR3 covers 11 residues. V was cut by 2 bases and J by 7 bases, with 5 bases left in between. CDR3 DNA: TGTGCCAGCAGCTTATCTGGTGGCTACACCTTC. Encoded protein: CASSLSGGYTF.

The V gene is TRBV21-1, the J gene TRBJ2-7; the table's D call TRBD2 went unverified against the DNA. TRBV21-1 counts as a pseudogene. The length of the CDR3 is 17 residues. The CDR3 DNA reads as TGTGCCAGCAGCAAAGTACTAGCGGGAGCCGGATGGTACGAGCAGTACTTC. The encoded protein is CASSKVLAGAGWYEQYF.

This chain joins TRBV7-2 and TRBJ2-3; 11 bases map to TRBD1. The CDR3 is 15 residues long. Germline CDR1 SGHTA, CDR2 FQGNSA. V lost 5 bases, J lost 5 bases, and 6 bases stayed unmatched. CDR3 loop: CASSPGTGGKDTQYF. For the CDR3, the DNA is TGTGCCAGCAGCCCCGGGACAGGGGGAAAAGATACGCAGTATTTT.

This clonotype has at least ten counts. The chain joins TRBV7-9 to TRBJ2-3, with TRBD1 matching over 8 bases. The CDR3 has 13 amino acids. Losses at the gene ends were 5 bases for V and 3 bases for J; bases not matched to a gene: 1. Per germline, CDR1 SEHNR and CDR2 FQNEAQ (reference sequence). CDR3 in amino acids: CASSRTGTDTQYF. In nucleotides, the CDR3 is TGTGCCAGCAGCCGGACAGGGACAGATACGCAGTATTTT.

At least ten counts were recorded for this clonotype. CDR3 DNA: TGTGCCATCACGGTTACTCTTTCCCCAGATACGCAGTATTTT. Amino acid sequence: CAITVTLSPDTQYF. V gene TRBV10-3 combines with J gene TRBJ2-3, with D uncertain. Germline-derived CDR1 and CDR2 are ENHRY and SYGVKD. Trimming shortened V by 7 bases and J by 4 bases, and 15 bases separated the two germline ends. The CDR3 length is 14 residues.

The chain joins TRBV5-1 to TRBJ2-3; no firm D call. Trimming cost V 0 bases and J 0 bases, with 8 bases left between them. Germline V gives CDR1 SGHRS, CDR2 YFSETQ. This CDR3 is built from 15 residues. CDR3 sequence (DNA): TGCGCCAGCAGCTTGGTGATTCCTAGCACAGATACGCAGTATTTT. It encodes CASSLVIPSTDTQYF.

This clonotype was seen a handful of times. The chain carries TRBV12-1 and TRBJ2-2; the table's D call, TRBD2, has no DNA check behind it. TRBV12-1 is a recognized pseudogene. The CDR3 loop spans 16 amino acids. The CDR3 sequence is CASSHYSGGNTGELFF. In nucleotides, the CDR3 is TGTGCCAGCAGCCACTATAGCGGGGGGAACACCGGGGAGCTGTTTTTT.

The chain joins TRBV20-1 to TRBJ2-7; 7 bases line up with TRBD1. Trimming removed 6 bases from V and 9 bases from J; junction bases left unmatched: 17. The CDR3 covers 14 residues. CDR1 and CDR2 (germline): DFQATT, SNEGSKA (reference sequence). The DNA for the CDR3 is TGCAGTGCCTGGGGACAGCCGGGCTTCTTTGGGCAGTACTTC. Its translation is CSAWGQPGFFGQYF.

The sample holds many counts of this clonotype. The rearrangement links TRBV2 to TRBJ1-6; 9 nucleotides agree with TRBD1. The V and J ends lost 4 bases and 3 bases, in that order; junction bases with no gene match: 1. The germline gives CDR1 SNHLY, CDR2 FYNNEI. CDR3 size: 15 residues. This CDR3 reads CASSGTGVYNSPLHF. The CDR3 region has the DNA TGTGCCAGCAGTGGGACAGGGGTCTATAATTCACCCCTCCACTTT.

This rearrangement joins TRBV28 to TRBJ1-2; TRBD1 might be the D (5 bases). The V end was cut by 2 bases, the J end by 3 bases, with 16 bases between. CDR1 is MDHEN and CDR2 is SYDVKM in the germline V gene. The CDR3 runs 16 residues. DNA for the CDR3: TGTGCCAGCAGTTTAAGTTGGGGAGGCAGGGACTATGGCTACACCTTC. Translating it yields CASSLSWGGRDYGYTF.

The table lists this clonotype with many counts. The CDR3 loop reads CASSYSIGEPEQFF. In DNA, the CDR3 is TGTGCCAGCAGTTACTCGATCGGGGAACCTGAGCAGTTCTTC. The chain combines TRBV6-5 with TRBJ2-1; perhaps TRBD2 as D (5 bases). CDR1 and CDR2 (germline): MNHEY, SVGAGI. This CDR3 is 14 amino acids long. With 0 bases removed from V and 9 bases from J, the gap between germline ends came to 12 bases.

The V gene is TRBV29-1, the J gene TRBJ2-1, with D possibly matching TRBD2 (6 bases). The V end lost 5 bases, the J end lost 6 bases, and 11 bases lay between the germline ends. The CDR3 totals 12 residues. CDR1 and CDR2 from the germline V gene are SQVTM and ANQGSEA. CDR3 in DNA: TGCAGCGTTCGACTAGGGAGCAATGAGCAGTTCTTC. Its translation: CSVRLGSNEQFF.

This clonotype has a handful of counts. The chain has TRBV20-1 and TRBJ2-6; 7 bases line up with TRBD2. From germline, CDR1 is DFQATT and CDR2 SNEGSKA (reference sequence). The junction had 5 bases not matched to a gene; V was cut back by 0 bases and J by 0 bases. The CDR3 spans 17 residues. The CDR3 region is CSARDLGGSSGANVLTF. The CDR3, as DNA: TGCAGTGCTAGAGATCTGGGCGGGAGCTCTGGGGCCAACGTCCTGACTTTC.

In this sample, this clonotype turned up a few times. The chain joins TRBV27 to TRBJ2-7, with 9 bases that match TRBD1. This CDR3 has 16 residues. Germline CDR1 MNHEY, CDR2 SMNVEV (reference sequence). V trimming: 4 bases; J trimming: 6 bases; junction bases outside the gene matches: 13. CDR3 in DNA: TGTGCCAGCAGTTCCCTTACCGGGACAGGGCTAGGCGAGCAGTACTTC. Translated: CASSSLTGTGLGEQYF.

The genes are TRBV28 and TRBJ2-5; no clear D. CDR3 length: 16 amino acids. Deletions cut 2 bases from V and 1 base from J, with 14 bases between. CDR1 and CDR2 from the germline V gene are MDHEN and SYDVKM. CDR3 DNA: TGTGCCAGCAGTTTACCCCGTGGGCTATTCCAAGAGACCCAGTACTTC. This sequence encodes CASSLPRGLFQETQYF.

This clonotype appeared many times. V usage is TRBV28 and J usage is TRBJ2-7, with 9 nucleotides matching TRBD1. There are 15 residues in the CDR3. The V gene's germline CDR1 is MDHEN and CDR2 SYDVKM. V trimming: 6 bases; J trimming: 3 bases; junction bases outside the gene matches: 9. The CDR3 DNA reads TGTGCCAGCAGCCCCCCCGGGACAGGGATCTACGAGCAGTACTTC. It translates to CASSPPGTGIYEQYF.

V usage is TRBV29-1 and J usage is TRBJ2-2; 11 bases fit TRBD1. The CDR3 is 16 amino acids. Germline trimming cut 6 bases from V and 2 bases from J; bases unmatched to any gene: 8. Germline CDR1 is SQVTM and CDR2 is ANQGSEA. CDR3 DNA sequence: TGCAGCGTCCCCGGGACAGGGGGGAGAAACACCGGGGAGCTGTTTTTT. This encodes CSVPGTGGRNTGELFF.

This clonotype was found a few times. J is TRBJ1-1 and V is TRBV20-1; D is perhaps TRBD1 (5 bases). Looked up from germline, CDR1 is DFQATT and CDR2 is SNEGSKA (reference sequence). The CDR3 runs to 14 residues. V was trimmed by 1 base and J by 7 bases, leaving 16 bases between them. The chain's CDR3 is CSARGPGPRGEAFF. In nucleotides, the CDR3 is TGCAGTGCTAGAGGGCCGGGGCCGCGGGGTGAAGCTTTCTTT.

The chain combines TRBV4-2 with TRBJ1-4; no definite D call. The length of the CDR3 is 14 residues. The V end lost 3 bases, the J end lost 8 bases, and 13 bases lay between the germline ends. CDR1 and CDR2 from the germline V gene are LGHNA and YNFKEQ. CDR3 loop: CASSHRGPGEKLFF. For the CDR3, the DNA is TGTGCCAGCAGCCACCGCGGACCCGGGGAAAAACTGTTTTTT.

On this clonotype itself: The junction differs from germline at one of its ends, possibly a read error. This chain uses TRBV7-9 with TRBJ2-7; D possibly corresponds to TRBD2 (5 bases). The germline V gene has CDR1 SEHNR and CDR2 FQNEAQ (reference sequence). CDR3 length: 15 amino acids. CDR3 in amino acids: CASSLARRPLTERHF. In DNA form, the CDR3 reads TGTGCCAGCAGCTTAGCGAGACGGCCCCTAACCGAGCGGCACTTC. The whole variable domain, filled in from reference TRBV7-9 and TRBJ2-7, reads DTGVSQNPRHKITKRGQNVTFRCDPISEHNRLYWYRQTLGQGPEFLTYFQNEAQLEKSRLLSDRFSAERPKGSFSTLEIQRTEQGDSAMYLCASSLARRPLTERHFGPGTRLTVT.

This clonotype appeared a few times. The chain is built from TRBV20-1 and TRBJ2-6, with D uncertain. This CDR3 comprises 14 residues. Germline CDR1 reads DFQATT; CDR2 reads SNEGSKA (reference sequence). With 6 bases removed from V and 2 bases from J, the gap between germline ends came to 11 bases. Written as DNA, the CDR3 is TGCAGTGCCGCCCAAGTGGCTGGGGCCAACGTCCTGACTTTC. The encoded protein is CSAAQVAGANVLTF.

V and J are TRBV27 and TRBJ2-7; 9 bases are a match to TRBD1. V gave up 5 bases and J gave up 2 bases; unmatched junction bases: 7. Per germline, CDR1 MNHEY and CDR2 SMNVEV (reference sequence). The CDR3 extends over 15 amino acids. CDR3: CASSRRGQGTYEQYF. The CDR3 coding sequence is TGTGCCAGCAGTCGGCGGGGACAGGGAACCTACGAGCAGTACTTC.

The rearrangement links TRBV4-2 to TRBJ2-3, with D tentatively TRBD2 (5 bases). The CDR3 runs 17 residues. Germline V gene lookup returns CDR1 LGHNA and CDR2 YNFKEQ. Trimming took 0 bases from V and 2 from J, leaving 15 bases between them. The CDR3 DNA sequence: TGTGCCAGCAGCCAAGATAGAGGTGGCGGGTCCACAGATACGCAGTATTTT. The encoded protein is CASSQDRGGGSTDTQYF.

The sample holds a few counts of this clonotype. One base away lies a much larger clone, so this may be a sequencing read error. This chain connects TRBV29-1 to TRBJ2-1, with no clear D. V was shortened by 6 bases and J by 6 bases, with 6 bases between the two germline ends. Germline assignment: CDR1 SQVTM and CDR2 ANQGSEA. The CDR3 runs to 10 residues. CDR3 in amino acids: CSVDFNEQFF. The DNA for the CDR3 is TGCAGCGTCGACTTCAATGAGCAGTTCTTC.

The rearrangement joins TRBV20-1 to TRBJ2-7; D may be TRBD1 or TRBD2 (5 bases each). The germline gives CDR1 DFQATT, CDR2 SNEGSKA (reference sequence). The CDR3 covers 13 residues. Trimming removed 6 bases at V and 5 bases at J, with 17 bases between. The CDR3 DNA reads TGCAGTGCCCCCGGCGGCAGGGAGAACGAGCAGTACTTC. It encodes CSAPGGRENEQYF.